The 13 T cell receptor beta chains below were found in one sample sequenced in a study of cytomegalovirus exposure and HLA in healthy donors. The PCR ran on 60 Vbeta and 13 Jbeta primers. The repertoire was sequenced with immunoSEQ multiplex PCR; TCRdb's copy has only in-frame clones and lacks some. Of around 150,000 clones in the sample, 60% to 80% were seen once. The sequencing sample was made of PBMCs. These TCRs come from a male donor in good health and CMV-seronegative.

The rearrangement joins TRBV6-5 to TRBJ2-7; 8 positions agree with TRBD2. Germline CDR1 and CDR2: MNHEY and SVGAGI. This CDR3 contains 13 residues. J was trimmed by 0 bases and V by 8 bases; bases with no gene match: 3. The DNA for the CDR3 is TGTGCCAGCCAGCGGGGGATCTCCTACGAGCAGTACTTC. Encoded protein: CASQRGISYEQYF.

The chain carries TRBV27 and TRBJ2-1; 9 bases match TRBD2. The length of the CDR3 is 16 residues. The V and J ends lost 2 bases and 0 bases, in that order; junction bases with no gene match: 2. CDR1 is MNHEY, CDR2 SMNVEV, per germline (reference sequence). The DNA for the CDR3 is TGTGCCAGCAGTTTACTAGCGGGAATCTCCTACAATGAGCAGTTCTTC. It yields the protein CASSLLAGISYNEQFF.

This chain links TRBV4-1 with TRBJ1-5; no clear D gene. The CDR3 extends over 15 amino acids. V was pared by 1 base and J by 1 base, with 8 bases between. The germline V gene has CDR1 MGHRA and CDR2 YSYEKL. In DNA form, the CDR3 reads TGCGCCAGCAGCCAAGTCGCAGTGAGCAATCAGCCCCAGCATTTT. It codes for CASSQVAVSNQPQHF.

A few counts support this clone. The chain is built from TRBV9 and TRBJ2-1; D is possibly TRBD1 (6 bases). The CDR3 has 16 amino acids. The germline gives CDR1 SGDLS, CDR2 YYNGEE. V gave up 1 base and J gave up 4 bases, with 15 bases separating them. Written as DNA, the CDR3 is TGTGCCAGCAGCGTAAATACAGGGCTAGGATACAATGAGCAGTTCTTC. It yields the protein CASSVNTGLGYNEQFF.

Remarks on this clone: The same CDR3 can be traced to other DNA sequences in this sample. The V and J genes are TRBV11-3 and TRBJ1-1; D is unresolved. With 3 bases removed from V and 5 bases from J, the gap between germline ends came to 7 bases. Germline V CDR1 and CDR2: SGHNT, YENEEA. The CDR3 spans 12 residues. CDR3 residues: CASSLGETEAFF. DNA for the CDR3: TGTGCCAGCAGCTTGGGCGAGACTGAAGCTTTCTTT. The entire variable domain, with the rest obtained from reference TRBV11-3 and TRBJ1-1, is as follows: EAGVVQSPRYKIIEKKQPVAFWCNPISGHNTLYWYLQNLGQGPELLIRYENEEAVDDSQLPKDRFSAERLKGVDSTLKIQPAELGDSAVYLCASSLGETEAFFGQGTRLTVV.

The CDR3 nucleotides read TGCGCCAGCAGCCCGTCCACAGGGGGCAGCACTGAAGCTTTCTTT. Protein product: CASSPSTGGSTEAFF. V gene TRBV4-3 combines with J gene TRBJ1-1, with TRBD1 matching over 9 bases. This CDR3 contains 15 residues. Germline V gene lookup returns CDR1 LGHNA and CDR2 YSLEER. The V segment lost 4 bases and the J segment 4 bases; nucleotides outside the gene matches: 7.

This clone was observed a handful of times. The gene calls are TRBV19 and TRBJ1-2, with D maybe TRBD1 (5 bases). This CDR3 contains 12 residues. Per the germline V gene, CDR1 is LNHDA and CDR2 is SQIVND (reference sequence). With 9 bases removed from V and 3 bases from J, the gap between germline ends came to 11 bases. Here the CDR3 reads CASRVLDYGYTF. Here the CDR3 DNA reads TGTGCCAGCAGGGTTTTGGACTATGGCTACACCTTC. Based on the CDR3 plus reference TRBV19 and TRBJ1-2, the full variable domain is DGGITQSPKYLFRKEGQNVTLSCEQNLNHDAMYWYRQDPGQGLRLIYYSQIVNDFQKGDIAEGYSVSREKKESFPLTVTSAQKNPTAFYLCASRVLDYGYTFGSGTRLTVV.

The CDR3 DNA sequence: TGTGCCAGCAGCGTACAGGGTGGCAATGAGCAGTTCTTC. Protein product: CASSVQGGNEQFF. The J gene is TRBJ2-1, the V gene TRBV7-3; perhaps TRBD1 as D (6 bases). The CDR3 contains 13 residues. V gave up 5 bases and J gave up 6 bases, with 11 bases separating them. The germline CDR1 and CDR2 sequences are SGHTA and FQGTGA.

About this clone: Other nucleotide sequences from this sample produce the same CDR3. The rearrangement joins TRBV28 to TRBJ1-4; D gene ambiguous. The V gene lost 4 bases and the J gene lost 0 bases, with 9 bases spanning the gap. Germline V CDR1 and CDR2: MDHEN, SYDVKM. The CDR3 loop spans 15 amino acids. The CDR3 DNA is TGTGCCAGCAGTTCAGAGGGAGCAACTAATGAAAAACTGTTTTTT. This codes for CASSSEGATNEKLFF. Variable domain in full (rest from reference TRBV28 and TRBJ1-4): DVKVTQSSRYLVKRTGEKVFLECVQDMDHENMFWYRQDPGLGLRLIYFSYDVKMKEKGDIPEGYSVSREKKERFSLILESASTNQTSMYLCASSSEGATNEKLFFGSGTQLSVL.

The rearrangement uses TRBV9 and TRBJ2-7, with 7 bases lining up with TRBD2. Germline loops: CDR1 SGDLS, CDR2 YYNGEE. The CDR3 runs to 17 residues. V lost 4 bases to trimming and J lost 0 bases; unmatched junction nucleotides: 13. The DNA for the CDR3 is TGTGCCAGCAGCCCCCGGGGGGACTTACGAACCTCCTACGAGCAGTACTTC. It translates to CASSPRGDLRTSYEQYF.

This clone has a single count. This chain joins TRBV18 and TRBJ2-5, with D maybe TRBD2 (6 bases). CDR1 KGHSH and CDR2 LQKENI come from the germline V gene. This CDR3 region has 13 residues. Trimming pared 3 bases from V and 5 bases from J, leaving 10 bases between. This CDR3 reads CASSPGAGETQYF. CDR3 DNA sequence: TGTGCCAGCTCACCCGGGGCGGGGGAGACCCAGTACTTC. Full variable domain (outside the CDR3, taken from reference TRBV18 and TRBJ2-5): NAGVMQNPRHLVRRRGQEARLRCSPMKGHSHVYWYRQLPEEGLKFMVYLQKENIIDESGMPKERFSAEFPKEGPSILRIQQVVRGDSAAYFCASSPGAGETQYFGPGTRLLVL.

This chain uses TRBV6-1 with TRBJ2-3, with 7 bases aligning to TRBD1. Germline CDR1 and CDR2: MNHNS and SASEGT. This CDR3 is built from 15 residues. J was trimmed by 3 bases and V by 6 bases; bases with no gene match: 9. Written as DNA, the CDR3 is TGTGCCAGCAGCTTACAGGGGTCTGGAACAGATACGCAGTATTTT. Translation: CASSLQGSGTDTQYF.

The CDR3 DNA reads as TGTGCCAGCAGCTCCGACAGAACCCAGTACTTC. Translating it yields CASSSDRTQYF. The rearrangement uses TRBV9 and TRBJ2-5; TRBD1 is a possible D gene (5 bases). Trimming stripped 4 bases from V and 8 bases from J, with 9 bases between. CDR1 SGDLS and CDR2 YYNGEE come from the germline V gene. The length of the CDR3 is 11 residues.